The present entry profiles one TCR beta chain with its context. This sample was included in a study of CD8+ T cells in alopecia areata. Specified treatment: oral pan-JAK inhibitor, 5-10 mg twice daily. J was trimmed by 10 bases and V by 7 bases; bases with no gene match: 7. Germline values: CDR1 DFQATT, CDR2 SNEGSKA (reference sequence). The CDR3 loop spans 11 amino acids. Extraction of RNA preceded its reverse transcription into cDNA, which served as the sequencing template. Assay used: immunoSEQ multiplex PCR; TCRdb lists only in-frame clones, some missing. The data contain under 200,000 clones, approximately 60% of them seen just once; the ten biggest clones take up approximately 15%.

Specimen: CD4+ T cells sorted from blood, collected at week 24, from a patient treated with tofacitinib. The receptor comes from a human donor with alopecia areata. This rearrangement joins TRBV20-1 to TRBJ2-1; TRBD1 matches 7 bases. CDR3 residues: CSVDRESEQFF. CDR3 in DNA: TGCAGTGTCGACAGGGAAAGCGAGCAGTTCTTC.